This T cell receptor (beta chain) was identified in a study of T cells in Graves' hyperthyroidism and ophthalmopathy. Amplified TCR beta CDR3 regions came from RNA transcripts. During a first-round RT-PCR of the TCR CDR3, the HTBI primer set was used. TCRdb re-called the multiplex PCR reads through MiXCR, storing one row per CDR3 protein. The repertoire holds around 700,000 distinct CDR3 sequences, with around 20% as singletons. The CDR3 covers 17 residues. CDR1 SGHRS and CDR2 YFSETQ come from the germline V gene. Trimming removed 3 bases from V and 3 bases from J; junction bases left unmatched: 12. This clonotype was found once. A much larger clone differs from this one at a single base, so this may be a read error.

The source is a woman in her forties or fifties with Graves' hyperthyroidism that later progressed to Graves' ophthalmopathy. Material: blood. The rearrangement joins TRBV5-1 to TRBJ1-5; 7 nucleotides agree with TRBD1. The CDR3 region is CASSSGQGEGYNQPQHF. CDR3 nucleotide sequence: TGCGCCAGCAGCTCGGGCCAGGGGGAAGGGTACAATCAGCCCCAGCATTTT.